This T cell receptor (beta chain) was captured in a study of shared clonotypes between healthy human individuals. This clone showed up just once. Produced via immunoSEQ multiplex PCR; TCRdb's table is partial and in-frame only. The sample records some 2,500,000 clones, around 92% being singletons. V was trimmed by 1 base and J by 5 bases, leaving 8 bases between them. CDR3 length: 13 residues. Germline CDR1 MNHEY, CDR2 SVGAGI. The clonotype comes from a man in his late teens or twenties in good health. Some clones in this sample may be carry-over from other donors' samples. Sequencing used naive CD4+ T cells from PBMCs. Subset described: CD45RA+ positively selected. The chain recombines TRBV6-5 with TRBJ2-5; a possible D gene is TRBD1 (6 bases). The CDR3 sequence is CASSYLGAETQYF. DNA of the CDR3: TGTGCCAGCAGTTACTTGGGGGCGGAGACCCAGTACTTC.